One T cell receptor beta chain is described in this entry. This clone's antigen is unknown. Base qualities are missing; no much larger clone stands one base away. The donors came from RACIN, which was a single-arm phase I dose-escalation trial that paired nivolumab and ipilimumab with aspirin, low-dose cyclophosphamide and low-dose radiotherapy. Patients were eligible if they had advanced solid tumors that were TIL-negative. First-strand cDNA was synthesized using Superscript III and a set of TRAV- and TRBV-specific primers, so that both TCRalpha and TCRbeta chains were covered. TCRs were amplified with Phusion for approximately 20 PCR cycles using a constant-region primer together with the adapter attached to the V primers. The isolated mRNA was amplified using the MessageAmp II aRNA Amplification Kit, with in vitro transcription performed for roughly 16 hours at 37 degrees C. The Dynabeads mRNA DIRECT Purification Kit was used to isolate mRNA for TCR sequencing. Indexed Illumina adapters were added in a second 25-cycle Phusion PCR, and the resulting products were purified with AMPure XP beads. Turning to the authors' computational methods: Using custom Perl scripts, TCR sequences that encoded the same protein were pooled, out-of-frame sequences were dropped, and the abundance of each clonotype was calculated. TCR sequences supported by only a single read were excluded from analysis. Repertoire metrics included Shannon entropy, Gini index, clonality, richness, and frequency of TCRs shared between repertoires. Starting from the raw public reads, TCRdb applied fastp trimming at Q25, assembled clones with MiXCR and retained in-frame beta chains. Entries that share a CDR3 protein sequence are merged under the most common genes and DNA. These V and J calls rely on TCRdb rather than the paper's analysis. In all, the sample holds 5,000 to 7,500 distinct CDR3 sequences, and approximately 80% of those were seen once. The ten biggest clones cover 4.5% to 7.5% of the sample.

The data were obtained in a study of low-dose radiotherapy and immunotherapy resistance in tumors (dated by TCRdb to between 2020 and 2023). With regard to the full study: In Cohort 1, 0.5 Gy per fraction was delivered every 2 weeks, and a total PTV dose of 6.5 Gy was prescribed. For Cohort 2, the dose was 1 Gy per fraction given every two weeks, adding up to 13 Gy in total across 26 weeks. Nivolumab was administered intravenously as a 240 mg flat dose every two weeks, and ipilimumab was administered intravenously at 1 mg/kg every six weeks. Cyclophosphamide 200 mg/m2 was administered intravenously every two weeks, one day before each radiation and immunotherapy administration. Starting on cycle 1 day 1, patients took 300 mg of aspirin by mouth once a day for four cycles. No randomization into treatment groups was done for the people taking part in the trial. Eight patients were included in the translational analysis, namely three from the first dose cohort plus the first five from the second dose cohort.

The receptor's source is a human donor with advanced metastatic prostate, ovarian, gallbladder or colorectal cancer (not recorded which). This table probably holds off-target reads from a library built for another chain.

The DNA reads TGTGCCAGTAGTTTCCTCCGGGACAAAGATGAGCAGTTCTTC. This sequence encodes CASSFLRDKDEQFF. The chain joins TRBV19 to TRBJ2-1, with TRBD1 perhaps the D gene, on 6 matching bases. The germline V gene (reference sequence) yields LNHDA for CDR1 and SQIVND for CDR2. V sheds 5 bases and J sheds 8 bases, leaving 16 bases between their ends. Measured from the cysteine to the phenylalanine, the CDR3 is 14 residues long. Of all the DNA, just the CDR3 is kept, 42 bases in frame from base 1.